The 28 T cell receptor beta chains given below trace back to one sample, sequenced in a study of T cells in Graves' hyperthyroidism and ophthalmopathy. The source material, RNA transcripts, was used to amplify TCR beta CDR3 regions. During a first-round RT-PCR of the TCR CDR3, the HTBI primer set was used. TCRdb used MiXCR to reprocess the multiplex PCR reads, holding one entry per CDR3 protein. The sample lists almost 600,000 distinct CDR3 sequences; 14% were seen once. The sample comprised blood. The origin of the receptors is a woman aged 25 to 45 with Graves' hyperthyroidism that later progressed to Graves' ophthalmopathy.

As to this clonotype: Being one base from a much bigger clone, this may be a read error. V is TRBV20-1 and J is TRBJ2-3; D gene uncertain. Trimming shortened V by 1 base and J by 10 bases, and 9 bases separated the two germline ends. CDR1 and CDR2 from the germline V gene are DFQATT and SNEGSKA (reference sequence). This CDR3 is 11 amino acids long. In DNA, the CDR3 is TGCAGTGCTAGAGTTGGTTACGCGCAGTATTTT. Translation gives CSARVGYAQYF.

The chain is built from TRBV15 and TRBJ1-6; the D is unclear. The CDR3 length is 13 residues. V gave up 5 bases and J gave up 10 bases, with 12 bases separating them. CDR1 and CDR2 (germline): LNHNV, YYDKDF (reference sequence). The CDR3 spells CATSGSSGSPLHF. The DNA of the CDR3 is TGTGCCACCAGCGGATCATCGGGGTCACCCCTCCACTTT.

This clonotype was observed at least ten times. The rearrangement links TRBV30 to TRBJ2-5, with D perhaps TRBD2 (6 bases). This CDR3 is 15 amino acids long. Germline V gives CDR1 GTSNPN, CDR2 SVGIG (reference sequence). The V and J ends lost 0 bases and 2 bases respectively, with 13 bases between them. In DNA, the CDR3 is TGTGCCTGGAGTGTATTGGCGGGACCTCAAGAGACCCAGTACTTC. Translation: CAWSVLAGPQETQYF.

This clonotype is a singleton in its sample. The chain recombines TRBV27 with TRBJ1-2; 9 bases are a match to TRBD1. V was clipped by 2 bases and J by 1 base; unmatched bases: 2. The CDR3 covers 15 residues. Germline assignment: CDR1 MNHEY and CDR2 SMNVEV (reference sequence). The DNA for the CDR3 is TGTGCCAGCAGTTTAACAGGGGGCTATAACTATGGCTACACCTTC. It encodes CASSLTGGYNYGYTF.

The sample holds many counts of this clonotype. V gene TRBV27 combines with J gene TRBJ2-5; 8 bases align to TRBD1. With 8 bases clipped from V and 4 bases from J, the junction kept 6 bases outside the gene matches. The CDR3 totals 13 residues. The germline gives CDR1 MNHEY, CDR2 SMNVEV (reference sequence). The CDR3 reads CASYGQGTETQYF. As DNA, the CDR3 is TGTGCCAGCTACGGACAGGGTACAGAGACCCAGTACTTC.

This rearrangement joins TRBV30 to TRBJ2-1, with TRBD1 matching 8 bases. The germline CDR1 and CDR2 sequences are GTSNPN and SVGIG (reference sequence). V was clipped by 4 bases and J by 7 bases; unmatched bases: 12. This CDR3 is built from 15 residues. CDR3 sequence: CAWNRAGGVLNEQFF. The CDR3 DNA sequence: TGTGCCTGGAATCGGGCAGGGGGCGTTTTAAATGAGCAGTTCTTC.

This clonotype was counted ten times or more. V gene TRBV29-1 combines with J gene TRBJ2-1; 9 bases line up with TRBD2. Trimming removed 7 bases from V and 10 bases from J; junction bases left unmatched: 8. This CDR3 is 12 amino acids long. The germline V gene has CDR1 SQVTM and CDR2 ANQGSEA. CDR3 loop: CSGQAGGREQFF. The CDR3 DNA reads as TGCAGCGGTCAAGCGGGAGGACGAGAGCAGTTCTTC.

This clonotype was detected ten times or more. J is TRBJ1-2 and V is TRBV9; 10 positions match TRBD1. V lost 1 base, J lost 6 bases, and 3 bases stayed unmatched. Looked up from germline, CDR1 is SGDLS and CDR2 is YYNGEE. The CDR3 spans 14 residues. The CDR3 spells CASSVTGQGHGYTF. The CDR3 coding sequence is TGTGCCAGCAGCGTAACGGGACAGGGGCATGGCTACACCTTC.

CDR3 sequence reads: CASSPLSPTFNQPQHF. The DNA of the CDR3 is TGTGCCAGCAGCCCCTTGAGCCCGACTTTTAATCAGCCCCAGCATTTT. The V call is TRBV27, the J call TRBJ1-5; D unresolved. Trimming left V 6 bases short and J 4 bases short, with 19 bases between. The CDR3 is 16 amino acids. Looked up from germline, CDR1 is MNHEY and CDR2 is SMNVEV (reference sequence).

In this sample, this clonotype turned up many times. The genes are TRBV18 and TRBJ1-1; D not resolved. CDR1 is KGHSH and CDR2 is LQKENI in the germline V gene. V was trimmed by 4 bases and J by 3 bases, leaving 9 bases between them. The CDR3 extends over 13 amino acids. CDR3 coding DNA: TGTGCCAGCTCACTCAACAAGGACACTGAAGCTTTCTTT. Protein product: CASSLNKDTEAFF.

This clonotype was observed many times. The V gene is TRBV10-3, the J gene TRBJ1-3, with D unresolved. From germline, CDR1 is ENHRY and CDR2 SYGVKD. The CDR3 totals 11 residues. V gave up 5 bases and J gave up 2 bases, with 1 base separating them. CDR3 protein: CAISTGNTIYF. The CDR3 DNA reads TGTGCCATCAGTACTGGAAACACCATATATTTT.

This clonotype came up many times. V is TRBV7-9 and J is TRBJ1-4; 8 bases are shared with TRBD1. Germline V gene data show CDR1 as SEHNR and CDR2 as FQNEAQ (reference sequence). Trimming at V came to 5 bases and at J to 8 bases, leaving 7 bases not matched to a gene. The length of the CDR3 is 14 residues. Written as DNA, the CDR3 is TGTGCCAGCAGCCAGGGGGCGCGAGAAGAAAAACTGTTTTTT. Protein sequence: CASSQGAREEKLFF.

This clonotype was observed many times. This chain links TRBV12-3 or TRBV12-4 with TRBJ2-6; a possible D gene is TRBD2 (5 bases). Trimming pared 11 bases from V and 1 base from J, leaving 9 bases between. The CDR3 consists of 13 residues. In DNA form, the CDR3 reads TGTGCCGTACCGGGGTCTGGGGCCAACGTCCTGACTTTC. This sequence encodes CAVPGSGANVLTF.

This clonotype was counted ten times or more. The rearrangement uses TRBV3-1 and TRBJ1-2, with D unresolved. Deletions cut 4 bases from V and 4 bases from J, with 10 bases between. The CDR3 contains 13 residues. Germline assignment: CDR1 LGHDT and CDR2 YNNKEL (reference sequence). In nucleotides, the CDR3 is TGTGCCAGCAGCCCCCAGTCACGCTATGGCTACACCTTC. This sequence encodes CASSPQSRYGYTF.

This clonotype was seen repeatedly, ten times or more. This chain's CDR3 is CAISRQANTEAFF. CDR3 DNA sequence: TGTGCCATCAGTAGACAGGCGAACACTGAAGCTTTCTTT. The V call is TRBV10-3, the J call TRBJ1-1; D is possibly TRBD1 (6 bases). Germline-derived CDR1 and CDR2 are ENHRY and SYGVKD. CDR3 length: 13 amino acids. Trimming cost V 5 bases and J 1 base, with 8 bases left between them.

This clonotype was counted ten times or more. CDR3 sequence reads: CASSQVAGAAFF. For the CDR3, the DNA is TGTGCCAGCAGTCAGGTTGCGGGGGCTGCTTTCTTT. V usage is TRBV6-1 and J usage is TRBJ1-1, with a weak D call TRBD1 (6 bases). Germline V lookup: CDR1 MNHNS, CDR2 SASEGT. This CDR3 contains 12 residues. V lost 5 bases and J lost 11, with 15 bases in between.

This clonotype occurred many times. The rearrangement links TRBV28 to TRBJ1-2; D is unclear. The germline V gene has CDR1 MDHEN and CDR2 SYDVKM. The CDR3 contains 15 residues. V was pared by 3 bases and J by 1 base, with 12 bases between. The CDR3 DNA reads as TGTGCCAGCAGTTTGAGGGCTGGCGGTAACTATGGCTACACCTTC. Residues: CASSLRAGGNYGYTF.

This clonotype was recorded a few times. The chain carries TRBV28 and TRBJ1-2, with TRBD1 matching over 7 bases. This CDR3 is 8 amino acids long. Per the germline V gene, CDR1 is MDHEN and CDR2 is SYDVKM. The CDR3: CAVQGYTF. CDR3 in DNA: TGTGCAGTACAGGGGTACACCTTC.

This clonotype has a single count. A read error may be the cause here, since a much bigger clone is one base away. V usage is TRBV18 and J usage is TRBJ1-6; possibly TRBD1 for D (5 bases). The CDR3 is 13 residues long. V was cut by 8 bases and J by 10 bases, with 15 bases left in between. Per the germline V gene, CDR1 is KGHSH and CDR2 is LQKENI. DNA of the CDR3: TGTGCCAGCCCAGGGCAGGGCGGCTCACCCCTCCACTTT. Translated: CASPGQGGSPLHF.

This clonotype was seen many times. The J gene is TRBJ2-1, the V gene TRBV6-2 or TRBV6-3; 8 nucleotides align to TRBD1. V lost 5 bases and J lost 2; bases outside the gene matches: 8. This CDR3 region has 16 residues. Looked up from germline, CDR1 is MNHEY and CDR2 is SVGEGT. The CDR3 spells CASSISGTGPYNEQFF. The CDR3 bases are TGTGCCAGCAGTATATCCGGGACAGGTCCCTACAATGAGCAGTTCTTC.

This clonotype was found a few times. The rearrangement uses TRBV30 and TRBJ2-1, with TRBD2 as a possible D gene (6 bases). V was pared by 3 bases and J by 8 bases, with 11 bases between. The CDR3 has 12 residues. Germline V gives CDR1 GTSNPN, CDR2 SVGIG (reference sequence). The CDR3 loop reads CAWSSGFDEQFF. CDR3 bases: TGTGCCTGGAGCAGCGGGTTTGATGAGCAGTTCTTC.

This clonotype was observed a handful of times. This chain uses TRBV19 with TRBJ2-1; 10 nucleotides align to TRBD1. The CDR3 is 15 amino acids. Germline V gene lookup returns CDR1 LNHDA and CDR2 SQIVND (reference sequence). Unmatched junction bases numbered 8, after V lost 6 bases and J lost 6 bases. DNA of the CDR3: TGTGCCAGTAGCGTCCCGGGACAGGGGTTCAATGAGCAGTTCTTC. This translates into CASSVPGQGFNEQFF.

This clonotype was counted ten times or more. This chain connects TRBV28 to TRBJ2-7; D call uncertain. V lost 4 bases to trimming and J lost 4 bases, with 14 bases between them. Germline values: CDR1 MDHEN, CDR2 SYDVKM. The CDR3 is 14 amino acids. CDR3 sequence: CASSSKENLYEQYF. The CDR3 DNA follows: TGTGCCAGCAGTTCCAAGGAGAACCTTTACGAGCAGTACTTC.

The table lists this clonotype with many counts. CDR3 loop: CASSLSREAFF. In nucleotides, the CDR3 is TGTGCCAGCAGTTTGTCCCGTGAAGCTTTCTTT. The chain is built from TRBV12-3 or TRBV12-4 and TRBJ1-1; D not resolved. The V end lost 3 bases, the J end lost 7 bases, and 6 bases lay between the germline ends. The length of the CDR3 is 11 residues.

A note on this clonotype: Mismatch with germline at one junction end may stem from a read error. The J gene is TRBJ2-5, the V gene TRBV7-3; 10 bases align to TRBD2. Germline V CDR1 and CDR2: SGHTA, FQGTGA. The CDR3 is 14 amino acids. CDR3 sequence (DNA): TGTGCCTGCAGCTCCCCGACTAGCGGGGAGACCCAGTACTTC. Translating it yields CACSSPTSGETQYF.

This clonotype appeared a few times. This chain connects TRBV14 to TRBJ2-7; the D is unclear. The CDR3 length is 13 residues. V shed 6 bases and J shed 5 bases, with 14 bases lying between them. Germline CDR1 reads SGHDN; CDR2 reads FVKESK. The CDR3 nucleotides read TGTGCCAGCAGTATAATTAGGTTCCACGAGCAGTACTTC. This gives the protein CASSIIRFHEQYF.

At least ten counts were recorded for this clonotype. V gene TRBV10-3 combines with J gene TRBJ1-2; D unresolved. This CDR3 contains 12 residues. Germline lookup yields CDR1 ENHRY and CDR2 SYGVKD. The V end lost 3 bases, the J end lost 7 bases, and 9 bases lay between the germline ends. For the CDR3, the DNA is TGTGCCATCAGTGACGGTGGCGGTGGCTACACCTTC. Its translation is CAISDGGGGYTF.

This clonotype was recorded a few times. CDR3 sequence: CASSLAAASYEQYF. Written as DNA, the CDR3 is TGTGCCAGCAGCTTAGCGGCGGCATCCTACGAGCAGTACTTC. The genes are TRBV7-2 and TRBJ2-7; no firm D call. V was pared by 0 bases and J by 1 base, with 7 bases between. The CDR3 loop spans 14 amino acids. The V gene's germline CDR1 is SGHTA and CDR2 FQGNSA.